A single sample gave rise to the 21 T cell receptor beta chains below, sequenced in a study of T cells in Graves' hyperthyroidism and ophthalmopathy. Authors of the study amplified TCR beta CDR3 regions from RNA transcripts. HTBI primers were employed in a first-round RT-PCR of the TCR CDR3. A single record per CDR3 protein comes from TCRdb applying MiXCR to the multiplex PCR reads. The sample includes approximately 700,000 distinct CDR3 sequences, just under 45% seen only once; the top ten take about 7%. The sample consisted of peripheral blood or thyroid tissue (not recorded which). The receptors originated from an adult man with Graves' disease, either hyperthyroidism or ophthalmopathy (not recorded which).

The J gene is TRBJ1-4, the V gene TRBV20-1; perhaps TRBD1 as D (5 bases). There are 15 residues in the CDR3. The V end lost 1 base, the J end lost 0 bases, and 9 bases lay between the germline ends. Germline assignment: CDR1 DFQATT and CDR2 SNEGSKA (reference sequence). Here the CDR3 reads CSARGGPSTNEKLFF. CDR3 coding DNA: TGCAGTGCTAGAGGGGGACCCTCAACTAATGAAAAACTGTTTTTT.

This clonotype was found a few times. J is TRBJ1-5 and V is TRBV12-3 or TRBV12-4; D is undetermined. The CDR3 contains 12 residues. Here the CDR3 reads CASGLEGRPPHF. The CDR3 coding sequence is TGTGCTAGTGGTTTGGAAGGCAGGCCCCCTCATTTT.

J is TRBJ2-7 and V is TRBV25-1, with 10 positions matching TRBD1. The V gene end was trimmed by 9 bases and the J gene end by 0 bases; junction bases not matched to a gene: 8. Germline V gene lookup returns CDR1 MGHDK and CDR2 SYGVNS. This CDR3 region has 15 residues. The CDR3 DNA follows: TGTGCCAGTACTCCGACAGGGGGCATCTCCTACGAGCAGTACTTC. Protein product: CASTPTGGISYEQYF.

Concerning this clonotype itself: Possible read error: a much larger clone is one base away. This sequence joins TRBV10-3 and TRBJ2-5; TRBD1 is a possible D gene (5 bases). Germline V gene lookup returns CDR1 ENHRY and CDR2 SYGVKD. There are 15 residues in the CDR3. The CDR3 reads CATSEPTGNQEAQYF. CDR3 DNA sequence: TGTGCCACCAGTGAGCCCACAGGTAACCAAGAGGCCCAGTACTTC.

Many counts were recorded for this clonotype. V usage is TRBV25-1 and J usage is TRBJ1-1; 7 nucleotides line up with TRBD1. Losses at the gene ends were 7 bases for V and 0 bases for J; bases not matched to a gene: 2. This CDR3 contains 13 residues. From germline, CDR1 is MGHDK and CDR2 SYGVNS. CDR3 residues: CASIDRVNTEAFF. CDR3 coding DNA: TGTGCCAGCATAGACAGGGTGAACACTGAAGCTTTCTTT.

This clonotype was found once. The chain carries TRBV25-1 and TRBJ1-2, with TRBD1 as a possible D gene (5 bases). CDR1 is MGHDK and CDR2 is SYGVNS in the germline V gene. Trimming left V 10 bases short and J 7 bases short, with 10 bases between. The CDR3 is 10 residues long. The CDR3 DNA follows: TGTGCCAACGCAGGGTCTGGCTACACCTTC. Amino acid sequence: CANAGSGYTF.

This rearrangement joins TRBV6-5 to TRBJ1-2; 7 nucleotides align to TRBD1. The CDR3 is 14 amino acids. Germline V gene data show CDR1 as MNHEY and CDR2 as SVGAGI. V shed 4 bases and J 4 bases; nucleotides not matched to a gene: 6. The CDR3 DNA follows: TGTGCCAGCAGTTTATACAGGGGCCCCTATGGCTACACCTTC. Residues: CASSLYRGPYGYTF.

A remark on this clonotype: At one boundary the junction diverges from the germline segment, which might be a read error. V gene TRBV7-7 combines with J gene TRBJ1-5; unclear D gene. Germline assignment: CDR1 SSHAT and CDR2 FNYEAQ (reference sequence). The CDR3 is made up of 15 amino acids. This chain's CDR3 is CASTLRSRRNQPQHF. In nucleotides, the CDR3 is TGTGCTAGCACGCTGAGAAGTCGGCGCAATCAGCCCCAGCATTTT.

The chain links TRBV2 to TRBJ1-1, with 8 bases that match TRBD1. In germline, CDR1 is SNHLY, CDR2 FYNNEI. Unmatched junction bases numbered 12, after V lost 8 bases and J lost 1 base. CDR3 size: 16 residues. CDR3 DNA sequence: TGTGCCAGCTCATCCCAGGACAGGGCGACGAACACTGAAGCTTTCTTT. This encodes CASSSQDRATNTEAFF.

This clonotype was seen ten or more times. The genes are TRBV15 and TRBJ2-5; 7 positions agree with TRBD1. Germline trimming cut 3 bases from V and 3 bases from J; bases unmatched to any gene: 7. The CDR3 spans 15 residues. Germline assignment: CDR1 LNHNV and CDR2 YYDKDF (reference sequence). In DNA, the CDR3 is TGTGCCACCAGCAGGGGTAGTACAGGGGAAGAGACCCAGTACTTC. Protein sequence: CATSRGSTGEETQYF. The whole variable domain, remainder taken from reference TRBV15 and TRBJ2-5, is DAMVIQNPRYQVTQFGKPVTLSCSQTLNHNVMYWYQQKSSQAPKLLFHYYDKDFNNEADTPDNFQSRRPNTSFCFLDIRSPGLGDTAMYLCATSRGSTGEETQYFGPGTRLLVL.

The rearrangement uses TRBV12-3 or TRBV12-4 and TRBJ1-5; no reliable D call. With 4 bases removed from V and 2 bases from J, the gap between germline ends came to 9 bases. This CDR3 contains 14 residues. The CDR3 region is CASSYSNGNQPQHF. The CDR3 DNA reads as TGTGCCAGCAGTTACTCGAATGGCAATCAGCCCCAGCATTTT.

The V call is TRBV7-9, the J call TRBJ2-5; possible D gene TRBD2, 6 bases. The CDR3 totals 14 residues. V was trimmed by 5 bases and J by 5 bases, leaving 15 bases between them. CDR1 is SEHNR, CDR2 FQNEAQ, per germline (reference sequence). CDR3 nucleotides: TGTGCCAGCAGCGACTCGACGGGAGACGAGACCCAGTACTTC. It yields the protein CASSDSTGDETQYF.

This clonotype was seen many times. The chain uses TRBV7-8 and TRBJ1-3; perhaps TRBD1 as D (5 bases). The germline V and J ends were trimmed by 5 bases and 0 bases, with 8 bases remaining between them. CDR1 and CDR2 (germline): SGHVS, FQNEAQ. The CDR3 covers 14 residues. The CDR3 nucleotides read TGTGCCAGCAGCGCCGACAGCTCTGGAAACACCATATATTTT. It is translated as CASSADSSGNTIYF.

Concerning this clonotype: The junction departs from the called germline gene at one end, perhaps through a read error. This chain connects TRBV7-8 to TRBJ1-2; a weak D match, TRBD1 (5 bases). The CDR3 is made up of 15 amino acids. Germline CDR1 reads SGHVS; CDR2 reads FQNEAQ. DNA for the CDR3: TGCGCCAGCAGCCAAGAGAATGGCCTGGGGGATGGCTACACCTTC. Translation: CASSQENGLGDGYTF.

With respect to this clonotype: A much larger clone differs from this one at a single base, so this may be a read error. The V and J genes are TRBV15 and TRBJ1-1, with TRBD1 as a possible D gene (6 bases). Trimming removed 0 bases from V and 1 base from J, with 6 bases in between. Germline loops: CDR1 LNHNV, CDR2 YYDKDF (reference sequence). This CDR3 is 14 amino acids long. The CDR3 sequence is CATSREGANTEAFF. The CDR3, as DNA: TGTGCCACCAGCAGAGAGGGGGCGAACACTGAAGCTTTCTTT.

Ten or more counts support this clonotype. This chain links TRBV10-3 with TRBJ2-7; no definite D call. Between the trimmed V and J ends, which lost 3 bases and 0 bases, there was a span of 12 bases. Germline V lookup: CDR1 ENHRY, CDR2 SYGVKD. This CDR3 is 15 amino acids long. CDR3 DNA: TGTGCCATCAGTGACCCATCCCGAAGCTCCTACGAGCAGTACTTC. Its translation: CAISDPSRSSYEQYF.

This clonotype has a single count. The chain links TRBV20-1 to TRBJ1-5; 8 nucleotides agree with TRBD1. The germline V gene has CDR1 DFQATT and CDR2 SNEGSKA (reference sequence). The CDR3 extends over 20 amino acids. J was trimmed by 5 bases and V by 0 bases; bases with no gene match: 21. CDR3 nucleotides: TGCAGTGCTAGAGATCGGTTGACAGGACAGGGAAGGATTCGACATCAGCCCCAGCATTTT. Translated: CSARDRLTGQGRIRHQPQHF.

The chain joins TRBV7-9 to TRBJ2-6; D is unresolved. Trimming cost V 4 bases and J 1 base, with 8 bases left between them. The CDR3 is 15 residues long. Germline V gene sequence: CDR1 SEHNR, CDR2 FQNEAQ (reference sequence). CDR3 amino acids: CASSWLGSGANVLTF. The CDR3, as DNA: TGTGCCAGCAGCTGGCTAGGTTCTGGGGCCAACGTCCTGACTTTC. The variable domain in full, completed from reference TRBV7-9 and TRBJ2-6, reads DTGVSQNPRHKITKRGQNVTFRCDPISEHNRLYWYRQTLGQGPEFLTYFQNEAQLEKSRLLSDRFSAERPKGSFSTLEIQRTEQGDSAMYLCASSWLGSGANVLTFGAGSRLTVL.

The V call is TRBV7-9, the J call TRBJ1-2; 7 bases line up with TRBD1. The CDR3 loop spans 16 amino acids. After removal of 3 bases from V and 5 bases from J, the junction contained 12 bases not matched to a gene. The germline CDR1 and CDR2 sequences are SEHNR and FQNEAQ (reference sequence). DNA for the CDR3: TGTGCCAGCAGCTTGTTGGGACAGCGACAGGAATATGGCTACACCTTC. Encoded protein: CASSLLGQRQEYGYTF.

This chain uses TRBV6-6 with TRBJ1-5; the D is unclear. CDR1 and CDR2 (germline): MNHNY, SVGAGI (reference sequence). CDR3 size: 15 residues. The V and J ends lost 5 bases and 0 bases respectively, with 11 bases between them. CDR3 DNA: TGTGCCAGCAGTGAAATCACCTTTAGCAATCAGCCCCAGCATTTT. This sequence encodes CASSEITFSNQPQHF.

The chain links TRBV7-9 to TRBJ1-5, with 10 bases matching TRBD1. Germline CDR1 SEHNR, CDR2 FQNEAQ (reference sequence). Losses at the gene ends were 5 bases for V and 0 bases for J; bases not matched to a gene: 7. This CDR3 has 17 amino acids. The CDR3 coding sequence is TGTGCCAGCAGCCTCCGGACAGGGGGACTTAGCAATCAGCCCCAGCATTTT. This codes for CASSLRTGGLSNQPQHF.